The source of this T cell receptor beta chain is a study of control samples from healthy donors and cancer patients. The CDR3 has 14 amino acids. V dropped 0 bases and J dropped 6 bases, with 10 bases sitting between them. Germline CDR1 is SGHRS and CDR2 is YFSETQ. Clones were sequenced by immunoSEQ multiplex PCR, and TCRdb holds only the in-frame ones, with some missing. The repertoire holds 120,000 or so clones, 87% seen once, with roughly 12% in the top ten. The chain couples TRBV5-1 to TRBJ2-1, with D maybe TRBD2 (5 bases). This TCR derives from a man younger than 40 in good health. Material: blood. The CDR3 DNA sequence: TGCGCCAGCAGCTTGGAGAGGGCTTCCAATGAGCAGTTCTTC. Its protein is CASSLERASNEQFF.